This passage covers 7 T cell receptor beta chains from one sample sequenced in a study of T-cell reconstitution after alpha-beta-depleted transplantation in children. Library preparation (for TCRbeta) was performed with unique molecular identifiers. TCRdb fed the PCR reads into MiXCR, producing one record per CDR3 protein. The data contain 150,000 to 250,000 distinct CDR3 sequences, about 14% of them singletons. The source was PBMCs from the stem cell graft donor, collected from the stem cell graft. Receptors were obtained from a human donor who donated a stem cell graft to a child with acute lymphoblastic leukemia.

This clonotype was picked up many times. V and J are TRBV7-8 and TRBJ1-1; D possibly corresponds to TRBD1 (5 bases). Germline lookup yields CDR1 SGHVS and CDR2 FQNEAQ. V lost 1 base to trimming and J lost 1 base, with 10 bases between them. The CDR3 runs to 15 residues. The CDR3 region is CASSLGQGQNTEAFF. DNA of the CDR3: TGTGCCAGCAGCTTAGGCCAGGGCCAGAACACTGAAGCTTTCTTT.

This clonotype was seen ten or more times. The rearrangement uses TRBV12-3 or TRBV12-4 and TRBJ2-5; no definite D call. Trimming stripped 4 bases from V and 7 bases from J, with 7 bases between. The CDR3 loop spans 11 amino acids. CDR3: CASSSHGTQYF. The CDR3 nucleotides are TGTGCCAGCAGTTCACACGGGACCCAGTACTTC.

The V gene is TRBV12-3 or TRBV12-4, the J gene TRBJ2-6; perhaps TRBD1 as D (6 bases). Trimming removed 7 bases at V and 0 bases at J, with 19 bases between. The CDR3 extends over 18 amino acids. DNA of the CDR3: TGTGCCAGCAACTCCCCTCAGGGGATAAGCTCTGGGGCCAACGTCCTGACTTTC. This codes for CASNSPQGISSGANVLTF.

This clonotype was observed many times. J is TRBJ2-1 and V is TRBV5-1, with 13 nucleotides matching TRBD2. Per the germline V gene, CDR1 is SGHRS and CDR2 is YFSETQ. Trimming removed 0 bases from V and 3 bases from J; junction bases left unmatched: 6. The CDR3 is 18 amino acids. The CDR3 DNA follows: TGCGCCAGCAGCTTGGGCCGGACTAGCGGGAGACGCTACAATGAGCAGTTCTTC. Translating gives CASSLGRTSGRRYNEQFF.

J is TRBJ2-7 and V is TRBV10-3; 8 nucleotides align to TRBD1. The V and J ends lost 0 bases and 3 bases, in that order; junction bases with no gene match: 7. The CDR3 is 16 residues long. Germline V CDR1 and CDR2: ENHRY, SYGVKD. The CDR3 coding sequence is TGTGCCATCAGTGAGTCCGGACAGGGAAATAGCTACGAGCAGTACTTC. It specifies CAISESGQGNSYEQYF.

This clonotype was counted between two and nine times. CDR3 DNA sequence: TGTGCCAGCACCAACACCAGGGTGGCTTCTGGAAACACCATATATTTT. Its translation is CASTNTRVASGNTIYF. The gene calls are TRBV3-1 and TRBJ1-3, with a possible D match to TRBD1 (5 bases). The CDR3 loop spans 16 amino acids. The germline V gene encodes CDR1 LGHDT and CDR2 YNNKEL (reference sequence). V was shortened by 7 bases and J by 1 base, with 17 bases between the two germline ends.

The sample holds many counts of this clonotype. V is TRBV12-3 or TRBV12-4 and J is TRBJ1-2; 8 positions match TRBD1. V gave up 5 bases and J gave up 3 bases; unmatched junction bases: 11. CDR3 length equals 16 residues. The CDR3 DNA follows: TGTGCCAGCAGTCTCCGGGACCAGGGGGCCTACTATGGCTACACCTTC. This translates into CASSLRDQGAYYGYTF.